This TCR beta chain was recorded in a study of molecular identifiers for immune sequencing clone quantification. Source material for naive CD8 libraries was roughly 18,000 to 1,000,000 sorted cells, with 10%, 30% or 50% RNA. Study-wide findings and caveats: Sizes of clones that are highly expanded could be underestimated (if identical TCR molecules share a barcode). Effector cells kept over 98% of their molecules in clones above 20 RNA copies, while naive cells kept under 1% there.

Deletions cut 0 bases from V and 2 bases from J, with 17 bases between. The length of the CDR3 is 18 residues. The germline V gene has CDR1 LNHNV and CDR2 YYDKDF (reference sequence). TCRdb processed the PCR reads anew with MiXCR; each CDR3 protein has one entry. The sample lists under 650,000 distinct CDR3 sequences; approximately 20% were seen once. This clonotype was seen a handful of times. Antigen: not known. This TCR was recovered from a human donor in good health. Some libraries in this study had Jurkat cell RNA spiked in. The chain combines TRBV15 with TRBJ1-5, with D uncertain. Sequencing used naive CD8+ T cells from blood, with Jurkat cell RNA spiked in. As to subset: FACS-sorted CD8+CD4-CCR7+CD45RA+ naive T cells. CDR3 loop: CATSRDLGSPPGNQPQHF. The CDR3 region has the DNA TGTGCCACCAGCAGAGATCTTGGCAGTCCCCCAGGCAATCAGCCCCAGCATTTT.